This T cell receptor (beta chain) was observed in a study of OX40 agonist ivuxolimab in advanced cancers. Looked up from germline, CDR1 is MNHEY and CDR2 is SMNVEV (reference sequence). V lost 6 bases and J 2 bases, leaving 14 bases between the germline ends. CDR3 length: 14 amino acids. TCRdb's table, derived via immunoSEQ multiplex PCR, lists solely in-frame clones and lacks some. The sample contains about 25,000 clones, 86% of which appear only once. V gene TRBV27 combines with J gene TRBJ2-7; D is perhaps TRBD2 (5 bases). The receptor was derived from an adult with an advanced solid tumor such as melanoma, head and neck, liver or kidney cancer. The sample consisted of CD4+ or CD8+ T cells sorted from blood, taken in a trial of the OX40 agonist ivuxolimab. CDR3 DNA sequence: TGTGCCAGCAGGAGTTCGGGAAAGACCTACGAGCAGTACTTC. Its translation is CASRSSGKTYEQYF.